A selection of T cell receptor beta chains follows, all from one sample in a study of memory CD4+ T cells and cytomegalovirus serostatus. The data were produced by immunoSEQ multiplex PCR, yet TCRdb's version contains in-frame clones alone and is incomplete. The sample holds tens of thousands of clones, around 74% seen once. The sequenced material came from memory CD4+ T cells from blood. The receptor set was obtained from an adult in good health and CMV-seronegative. Some clones in this sample may be carry-over from other donors' samples. CDR3s include the opening cysteine and the closing phenylalanine or tryptophan. Fields, in order: clone size, D gene, V gene, J gene, CDR3 protein, CDR3 DNA. The D gene is left open where the match is weak. Clone size appears in some rows only: once, few, many, or a class for an expanded clone.

size: few
D: TRBD1
V: TRBV7-3
J: TRBJ1-1
CDR3: CASSTGTGASNAEAFF
DNA: TGTGCCAGCAGCACAGGGACAGGGGCTTCGAACGCTGAAGCTTTCTTT

size: NA
D: NA
V: TRBV6-5
J: TRBJ1-5
CDR3: CASSRSGVSNQPQHF
DNA: TGTGCCAGCAGTCGATCGGGGGTTAGCAATCAGCCCCAGCATTTT

size: NA
D: TRBD1
V: TRBV5-6
J: TRBJ1-5
CDR3: CASSLSGQGAFDQPQHF
DNA: TGTGCCAGCAGCTTGTCGGGACAGGGGGCTTTTGATCAGCCCCAGCATTTT

size: NA
D: TRBD1
V: TRBV5-1
J: TRBJ2-1
CDR3: CASSLKYGTGSYNEQFF
DNA: TGCGCCAGCAGCTTGAAATATGGGACAGGGTCATACAATGAGCAGTTCTTC

size: NA
D: NA
V: TRBV11-2
J: TRBJ1-1
CDR3: CASSLGAFRGAFF
DNA: TGTGCCAGCAGCTTAGGGGCTTTTAGGGGAGCTTTCTTT

size: few
D: NA
V: TRBV2
J: TRBJ1-6
CDR3: CASSESLAGGPLHF
DNA: TGTGCCAGCAGTGAATCGTTGGCGGGGGGTCCCCTCCACTTT

size: NA
D: TRBD2
V: TRBV4-1
J: TRBJ2-1
CDR3: CASSQESWTSGTNNEQFF
DNA: TGCGCCAGCAGCCAAGAATCCTGGACTAGCGGGACCAACAATGAGCAGTTCTTC

size: once
D: TRBD1
V: TRBV6-4
J: TRBJ2-2
CDR3: CARDRDDETGELFF
DNA: TGTGCCAGGGACAGGGATGATGAGACCGGGGAGCTGTTTTTT

size: NA
D: TRBD1
V: TRBV2
J: TRBJ2-1
CDR3: CASREGQGVWDEQFF
DNA: TGTGCCAGCAGGGAAGGACAGGGGGTTTGGGATGAGCAGTTCTTC

size: NA
D: TRBD1
V: TRBV5-6
J: TRBJ1-1
CDR3: CASSLADRLNTEAFF
DNA: TGTGCCAGCAGCTTGGCGGACAGGTTGAACACTGAAGCTTTCTTT

size: NA
D: TRBD1
V: TRBV30
J: TRBJ1-2
CDR3: CAWSVLRTGGGGYTF
DNA: TGTGCCTGGAGTGTACTTCGGACAGGGGGCGGCGGCTACACCTTC

size: NA
D: TRBD1
V: TRBV11-2
J: TRBJ2-7
CDR3: CASSPNPQGAYEQYF
DNA: TGTGCCAGCAGCCCTAATCCACAGGGGGCCTACGAGCAGTACTTC

size: NA
D: TRBD2
V: TRBV27
J: TRBJ2-3
CDR3: CASSTREGGVADTQYF
DNA: TGTGCCAGCAGTACGCGGGAGGGTGGAGTTGCAGATACGCAGTATTTT

size: NA
D: NA
V: TRBV13
J: TRBJ1-1
CDR3: CASSSQFTEAFF
DNA: TGTGCCAGCAGCTCGCAATTCACTGAAGCTTTCTTT

size: once
D: NA
V: TRBV7-8
J: TRBJ1-4
CDR3: CASSSGQAGEKLFF
DNA: TGTGCCAGCAGCTCGGGGCAGGCGGGGGAAAAACTGTTTTTT

size: few
D: NA
V: TRBV6-1
J: TRBJ2-7
CDR3: CASSGGRTWANEQYF
DNA: TGTGCCAGCAGTGGAGGAAGGACCTGGGCTAACGAGCAGTACTTC

size: NA
D: NA
V: TRBV5-1
J: TRBJ2-5
CDR3: CASSLVGTDRGETQYF
DNA: TGCGCCAGCAGCTTGGTTGGGACGGACAGAGGGGAGACCCAGTACTTC

size: NA
D: NA
V: TRBV7-2
J: TRBJ1-2
CDR3: CASSLALGYTF
DNA: TGTGCCAGCAGCTTAGCCCTTGGCTACACCTTC

size: NA
D: TRBD1
V: TRBV5-1
J: TRBJ1-1
CDR3: CASSGTGFNTEAFF
DNA: TGCGCCAGCAGCGGGACAGGGTTTAACACTGAAGCTTTCTTT

size: NA
D: NA
V: TRBV16
J: TRBJ1-6
CDR3: CASSLAGQSRVSPLHF
DNA: TGTGCCAGCAGCCTCGCCGGACAGTCCAGGGTTTCACCCCTCCACTTT

size: NA
D: NA
V: TRBV2
J: TRBJ2-3
CDR3: CASSEASGRSSTDTQYF
DNA: TGTGCCAGCAGTGAAGCTAGCGGACGTTCTAGCACAGATACGCAGTATTTT

size: few
D: NA
V: TRBV6-1
J: TRBJ1-6
CDR3: CASRQEGGYNSPLHF
DNA: TGTGCCAGCAGACAGGAGGGGGGATATAATTCACCCCTCCACTTT

size: NA
D: NA
V: TRBV6-5
J: TRBJ1-4
CDR3: CASSKTPTNEKLFF
DNA: TGTGCCAGCAGTAAGACCCCAACTAATGAAAAACTGTTTTTT

size: NA
D: TRBD1
V: TRBV5-1
J: TRBJ1-1
CDR3: CASSLRQGSLNTEAFF
DNA: TGCGCCAGCAGCTTAAGACAGGGGTCCCTGAACACTGAAGCTTTCTTT

size: NA
D: NA
V: TRBV10-3
J: TRBJ1-2
CDR3: CAISGDGQRSYGYTF
DNA: TGTGCCATCAGTGGCGACGGGCAAAGAAGCTATGGCTACACCTTC

size: NA
D: TRBD1
V: TRBV5-1
J: TRBJ2-2
CDR3: CASSLDSGTGVTGELFF
DNA: TGCGCCAGCAGCTTGGATTCCGGGACAGGGGTCACCGGGGAGCTGTTTTTT

size: NA
D: NA
V: TRBV28
J: TRBJ1-1
CDR3: CASRPYMANTEAFF
DNA: TGTGCCAGCAGGCCATACATGGCGAACACTGAAGCTTTCTTT

size: NA
D: NA
V: TRBV19
J: TRBJ1-5
CDR3: CASSTQKGQPQHF
DNA: TGTGCCAGTAGTACTCAGAAAGGGCAGCCCCAGCATTTT

size: few
D: TRBD1
V: TRBV19
J: TRBJ2-2
CDR3: CASRLGWDRGYGELFF
DNA: TGTGCCAGTAGACTGGGCTGGGACAGGGGTTACGGGGAGCTGTTTTTT

size: NA
D: NA
V: TRBV28
J: TRBJ1-2
CDR3: CASSGTPPNYGYTF
DNA: TGTGCCAGCAGTGGAACCCCTCCTAACTATGGCTACACCTTC

size: medium-sized
D: TRBD1
V: TRBV7-9
J: TRBJ1-2
CDR3: CASSLADRVTGGYTF
DNA: TGTGCCAGCAGCTTAGCCGACAGGGTGACTGGTGGCTACACCTTC

size: NA
D: NA
V: TRBV19
J: TRBJ1-5
CDR3: CASSIRQPFNQPQHF
DNA: TGTGCCAGTAGTATAAGGCAGCCCTTCAATCAGCCCCAGCATTTT

size: NA
D: TRBD1
V: TRBV28
J: TRBJ2-3
CDR3: CASSQRTGLSTDTQYF
DNA: TGTGCCAGCAGTCAACGGACAGGGTTGAGCACAGATACGCAGTATTTT

size: NA
D: TRBD1
V: TRBV7-9
J: TRBJ2-7
CDR3: CASSHDRGDEQYF
DNA: TGTGCTAGCAGCCATGACAGGGGCGACGAGCAGTACTTC

size: NA
D: NA
V: TRBV30
J: TRBJ1-5
CDR3: CAWGADSNQPQHF
DNA: TGTGCCTGGGGGGCGGATAGCAATCAGCCCCAGCATTTT

size: NA
D: NA
V: TRBV18
J: TRBJ1-1
CDR3: CASSPPQGRMNTEAFF
DNA: TGTGCCAGCTCACCACCGCAGGGGAGGATGAACACTGAAGCTTTCTTT

size: few
D: NA
V: TRBV5-8
J: TRBJ1-5
CDR3: CASIPRGFSNQPQHF
DNA: TGTGCCAGCATACCAAGGGGATTTAGCAATCAGCCCCAGCATTTT

size: NA
D: NA
V: TRBV7-9
J: TRBJ1-2
CDR3: CASSLAGQGGSYTF
DNA: TGTGCCAGCAGCTTAGCGGGGCAGGGAGGGAGTTACACCTTC

size: NA
D: NA
V: TRBV5-6
J: TRBJ1-3
CDR3: CASSSYSGNTIYF
DNA: TGTGCCAGCAGCTCGTACTCTGGAAACACCATATATTTT

size: NA
D: TRBD1
V: TRBV5-1
J: TRBJ1-1
CDR3: CASSLDGQGRAFF
DNA: TGCGCCAGCAGCTTGGACGGACAGGGGAGGGCTTTCTTT

size: NA
D: NA
V: TRBV7-9
J: TRBJ1-2
CDR3: CASSAFPQLGRNYGYTF
DNA: TGTGCCAGCAGCGCATTTCCACAATTGGGACGGAACTATGGCTACACCTTC

size: NA
D: NA
V: TRBV4-1
J: TRBJ1-1
CDR3: CASSQATLGENTEAFF
DNA: TGCGCCAGCAGCCAAGCGACGCTGGGGGAGAACACTGAAGCTTTCTTT

size: NA
D: NA
V: TRBV10-3
J: TRBJ1-1
CDR3: CAISEDLLFSEAFF
DNA: TGTGCCATCAGTGAGGATCTACTATTTTCTGAAGCTTTCTTT

size: NA
D: NA
V: TRBV5-6
J: TRBJ2-5
CDR3: CASSLQVGETQYF
DNA: TGTGCCAGCAGCTTGCAAGTAGGGGAGACCCAGTACTTC

size: NA
D: NA
V: TRBV10-3
J: TRBJ2-5
CDR3: CAISSRGRETQYF
DNA: TGTGCCATCAGTTCCCGCGGTCGGGAGACCCAGTACTTC

size: NA
D: TRBD2
V: TRBV5-6
J: TRBJ2-5
CDR3: CASSSRFGLAGETQYF
DNA: TGTGCCAGCAGCTCGAGATTCGGACTAGCCGGGGAGACCCAGTACTTC

size: NA
D: NA
V: TRBV7-2
J: TRBJ2-7
CDR3: CASSLASVVGQYF
DNA: TGTGCCAGCAGCTTAGCTTCCGTGGTGGGGCAGTACTTC

size: few
D: NA
V: TRBV5-1
J: TRBJ1-6
CDR3: CASSLGPNSPLHF
DNA: TGCGCCAGCAGCTTGGGCCCGAATTCACCCCTCCACTTT

size: NA
D: NA
V: TRBV9
J: TRBJ2-7
CDR3: CASSANSYEQYF
DNA: TGTGCCAGCAGCGCGAACTCCTACGAGCAGTACTTC

size: NA
D: TRBD1
V: TRBV6-6
J: TRBJ1-1
CDR3: CASSHGTGRTEAFF
DNA: TGTGCCAGCAGTCACGGGACAGGGCGTACTGAAGCTTTCTTT

size: NA
D: NA
V: TRBV11-2
J: TRBJ1-1
CDR3: CASSVTRNTEAFF
DNA: TGTGCCAGCAGCGTGACACGGAACACTGAAGCTTTCTTT